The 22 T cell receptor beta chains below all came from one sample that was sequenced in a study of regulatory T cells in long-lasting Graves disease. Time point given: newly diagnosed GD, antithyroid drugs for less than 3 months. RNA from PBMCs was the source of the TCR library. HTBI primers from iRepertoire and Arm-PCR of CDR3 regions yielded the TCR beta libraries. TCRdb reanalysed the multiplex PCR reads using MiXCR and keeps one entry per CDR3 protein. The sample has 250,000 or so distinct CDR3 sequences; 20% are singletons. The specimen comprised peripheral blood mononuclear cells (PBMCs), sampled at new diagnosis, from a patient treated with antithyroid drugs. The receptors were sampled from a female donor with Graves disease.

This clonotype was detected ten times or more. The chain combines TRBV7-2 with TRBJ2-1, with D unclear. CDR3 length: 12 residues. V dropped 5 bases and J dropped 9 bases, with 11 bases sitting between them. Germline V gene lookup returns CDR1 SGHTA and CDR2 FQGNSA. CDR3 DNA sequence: TGTGCCAGCAGCCTCCTGTTGATTGAGCAGTTCTTC. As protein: CASSLLLIEQFF.

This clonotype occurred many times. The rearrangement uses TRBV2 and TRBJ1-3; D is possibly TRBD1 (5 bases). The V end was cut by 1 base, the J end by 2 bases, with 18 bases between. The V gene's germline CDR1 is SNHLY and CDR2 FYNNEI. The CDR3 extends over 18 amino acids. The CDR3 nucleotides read TGTGCCAGCAGTGAAGACATGGACCGGGACTGGGCTGGAAACACCATATATTTT. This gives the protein CASSEDMDRDWAGNTIYF.

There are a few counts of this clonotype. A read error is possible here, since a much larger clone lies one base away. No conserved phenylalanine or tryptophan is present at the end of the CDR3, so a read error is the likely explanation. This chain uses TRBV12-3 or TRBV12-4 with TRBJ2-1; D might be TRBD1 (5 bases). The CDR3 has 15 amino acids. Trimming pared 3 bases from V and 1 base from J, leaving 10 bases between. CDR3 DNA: TGTGCCAGCAGTTTGGGGCACGGATCCTACAATGAGCAGTTCCTC. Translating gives CASSLGHGSYNEQFL.

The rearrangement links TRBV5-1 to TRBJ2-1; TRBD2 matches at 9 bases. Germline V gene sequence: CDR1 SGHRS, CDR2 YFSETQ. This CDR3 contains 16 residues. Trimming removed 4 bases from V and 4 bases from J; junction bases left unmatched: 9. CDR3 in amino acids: CASSIPSSGIYNEQFF. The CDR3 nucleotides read TGCGCCAGCAGCATCCCTTCTAGCGGGATATACAATGAGCAGTTCTTC.

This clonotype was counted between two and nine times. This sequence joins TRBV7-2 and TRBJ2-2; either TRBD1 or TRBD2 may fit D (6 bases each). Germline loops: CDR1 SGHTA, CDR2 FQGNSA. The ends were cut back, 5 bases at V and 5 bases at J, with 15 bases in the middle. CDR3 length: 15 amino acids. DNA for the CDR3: TGTGCCAGCAGCCCCCGAGGAGGGGGGACCGGGGAGCTGTTTTTT. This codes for CASSPRGGGTGELFF.

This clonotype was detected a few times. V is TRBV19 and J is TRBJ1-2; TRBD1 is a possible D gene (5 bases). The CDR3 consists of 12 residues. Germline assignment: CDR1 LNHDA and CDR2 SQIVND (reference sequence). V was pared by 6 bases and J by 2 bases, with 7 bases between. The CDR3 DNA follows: TGTGCCAGTAGGACAGAAAACTATGGCTACACCTTC. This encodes CASRTENYGYTF.

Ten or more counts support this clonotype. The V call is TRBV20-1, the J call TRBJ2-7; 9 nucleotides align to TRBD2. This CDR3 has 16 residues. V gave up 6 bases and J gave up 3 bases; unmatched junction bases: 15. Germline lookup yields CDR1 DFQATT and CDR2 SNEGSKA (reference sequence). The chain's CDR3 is CSASSLMAGGVYEQYF. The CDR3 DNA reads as TGCAGTGCCTCCTCGTTGATGGCGGGGGGGGTCTACGAGCAGTACTTC.

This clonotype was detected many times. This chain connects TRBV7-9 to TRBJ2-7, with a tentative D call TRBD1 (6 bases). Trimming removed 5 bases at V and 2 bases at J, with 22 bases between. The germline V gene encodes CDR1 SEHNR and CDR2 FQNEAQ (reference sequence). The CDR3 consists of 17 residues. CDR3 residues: CASSPPATGTLTYEQYF. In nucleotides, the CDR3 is TGTGCCAGCAGCCCACCCGCCACCGGGACACTGACCTACGAGCAGTACTTC.

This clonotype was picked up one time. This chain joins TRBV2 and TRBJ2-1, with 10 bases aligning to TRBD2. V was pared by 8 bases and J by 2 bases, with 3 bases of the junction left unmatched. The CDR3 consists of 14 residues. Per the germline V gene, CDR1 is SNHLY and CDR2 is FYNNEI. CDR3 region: CASSGTSAYNEQFF. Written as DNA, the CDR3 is TGTGCCAGCTCCGGGACTAGCGCCTACAATGAGCAGTTCTTC.

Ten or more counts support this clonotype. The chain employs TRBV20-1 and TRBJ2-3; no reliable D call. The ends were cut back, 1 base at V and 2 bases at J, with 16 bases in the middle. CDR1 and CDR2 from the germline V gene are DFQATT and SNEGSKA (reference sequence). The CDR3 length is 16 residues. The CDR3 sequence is CSARAPRTSATDTQYF. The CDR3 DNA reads TGCAGTGCTAGAGCTCCCCGAACATCAGCCACAGATACGCAGTATTTT.

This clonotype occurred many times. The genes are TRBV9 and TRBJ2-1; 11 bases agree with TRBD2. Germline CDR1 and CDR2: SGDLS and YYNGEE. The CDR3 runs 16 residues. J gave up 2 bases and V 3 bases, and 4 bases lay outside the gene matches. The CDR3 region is CASSAGTSGTYNEQFF. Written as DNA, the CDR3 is TGTGCCAGCAGCGCGGGGACTAGCGGAACCTACAATGAGCAGTTCTTC.

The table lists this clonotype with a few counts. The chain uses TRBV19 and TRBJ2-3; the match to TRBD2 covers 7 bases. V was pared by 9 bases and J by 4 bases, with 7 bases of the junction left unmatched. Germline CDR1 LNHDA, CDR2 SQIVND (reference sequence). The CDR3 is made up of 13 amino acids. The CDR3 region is CASQPRGADTQYF. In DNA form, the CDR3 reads TGTGCCAGCCAACCTCGGGGGGCAGATACGCAGTATTTT.

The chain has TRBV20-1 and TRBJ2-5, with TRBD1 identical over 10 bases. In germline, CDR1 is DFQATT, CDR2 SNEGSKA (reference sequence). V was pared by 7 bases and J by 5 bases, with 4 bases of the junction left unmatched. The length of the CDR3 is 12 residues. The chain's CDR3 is CSVTGGGETQYF. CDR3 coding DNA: TGCAGTGTGACAGGGGGCGGGGAGACCCAGTACTTC.

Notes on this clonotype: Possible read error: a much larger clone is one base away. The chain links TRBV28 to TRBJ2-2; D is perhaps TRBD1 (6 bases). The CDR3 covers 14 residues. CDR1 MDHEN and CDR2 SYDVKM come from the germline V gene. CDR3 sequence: CTSSQGDTPGELFF. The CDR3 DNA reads TGTACCAGCAGTCAAGGGGACACACCGGGGGAGCTGTTTTTT. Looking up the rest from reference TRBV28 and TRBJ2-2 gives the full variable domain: DVKVTQSSRYLVKRTGEKVFLECVQDMDHENMFWYRQDPGLGLRLIYFSYDVKMKEKGDIPEGYSVSREKKERFSLILESASTNQTSMYLCTSSQGDTPGELFFGEGSRLTVL.

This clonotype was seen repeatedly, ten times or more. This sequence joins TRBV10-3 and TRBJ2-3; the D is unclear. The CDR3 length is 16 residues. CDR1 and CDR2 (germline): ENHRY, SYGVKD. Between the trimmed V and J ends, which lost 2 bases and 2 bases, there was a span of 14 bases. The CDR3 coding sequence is TGTGCCATCAGTGAGCCGGGTGGCACCAACACAGATACGCAGTATTTT. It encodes CAISEPGGTNTDTQYF.

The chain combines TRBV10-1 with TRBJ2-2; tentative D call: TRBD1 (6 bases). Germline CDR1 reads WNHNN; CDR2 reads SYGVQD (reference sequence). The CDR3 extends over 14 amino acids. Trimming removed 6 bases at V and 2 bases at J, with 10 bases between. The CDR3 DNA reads TGCGCCAGCAGGGAACAGGGTAACACCGGGGAGCTGTTTTTT. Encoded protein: CASREQGNTGELFF.

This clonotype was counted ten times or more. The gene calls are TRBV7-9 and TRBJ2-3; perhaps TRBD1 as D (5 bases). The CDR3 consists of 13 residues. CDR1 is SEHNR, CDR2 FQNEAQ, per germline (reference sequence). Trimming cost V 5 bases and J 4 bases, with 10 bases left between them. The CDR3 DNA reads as TGTGCCAGCAGCCCCTGGGGCGCAGATACGCAGTATTTT. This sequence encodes CASSPWGADTQYF.

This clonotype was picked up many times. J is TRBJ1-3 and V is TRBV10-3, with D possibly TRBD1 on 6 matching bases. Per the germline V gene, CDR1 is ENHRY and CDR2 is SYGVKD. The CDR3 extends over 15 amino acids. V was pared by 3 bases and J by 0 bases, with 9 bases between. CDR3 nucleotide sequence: TGTGCCATCAGTGACACAGGGACCTCTGGAAACACCATATATTTT. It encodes CAISDTGTSGNTIYF.

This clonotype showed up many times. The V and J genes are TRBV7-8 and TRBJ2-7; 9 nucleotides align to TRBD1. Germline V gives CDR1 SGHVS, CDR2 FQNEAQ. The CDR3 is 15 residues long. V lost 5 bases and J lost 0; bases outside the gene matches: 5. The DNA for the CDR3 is TGTGCCAGCAGCCCGAGGACAGGGGACTCCTACGAGCAGTACTTC. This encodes CASSPRTGDSYEQYF.

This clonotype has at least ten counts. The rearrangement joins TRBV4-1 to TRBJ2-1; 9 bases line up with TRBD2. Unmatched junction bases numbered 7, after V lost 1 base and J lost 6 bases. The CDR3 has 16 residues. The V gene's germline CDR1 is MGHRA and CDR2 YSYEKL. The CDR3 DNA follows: TGCGCCAGCAGCCAAGCAATAGCGGGAGCCTTCAATGAGCAGTTCTTC. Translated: CASSQAIAGAFNEQFF.

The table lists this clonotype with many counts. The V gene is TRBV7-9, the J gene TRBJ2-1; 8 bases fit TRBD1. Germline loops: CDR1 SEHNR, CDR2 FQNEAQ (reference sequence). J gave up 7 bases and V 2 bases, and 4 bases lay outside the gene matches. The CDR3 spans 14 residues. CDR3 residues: CASSLTQGENEQFF. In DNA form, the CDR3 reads TGTGCCAGCAGCTTAACACAGGGGGAAAATGAGCAGTTCTTC.

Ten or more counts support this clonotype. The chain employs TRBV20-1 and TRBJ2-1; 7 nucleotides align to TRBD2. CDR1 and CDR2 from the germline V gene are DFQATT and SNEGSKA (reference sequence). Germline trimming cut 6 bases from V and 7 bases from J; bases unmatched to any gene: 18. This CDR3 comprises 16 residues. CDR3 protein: CSARVGRAGVRNEQFF. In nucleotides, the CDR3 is TGCAGTGCCCGCGTGGGGCGGGCGGGAGTGAGGAATGAGCAGTTCTTC.